Listed below are T cell receptor beta chains from one sample, sequenced in a study of blood T cell repertoires in COVID-19. Here immunoSEQ multiplex PCR was the method, and the copy in TCRdb shows in-frame clones only, minus some. There are more than 100,000 clones in the sample; about 80% occur only once, and approximately 4.2% lies in the top ten. Sequenced input: peripheral blood. The source of these receptors is a woman older than 75 with acute or convalescent COVID-19. The CDR3 runs from the conserved cysteine through the conserved F or W. D genes are given only for firm matches. Only some rows state a clone size, as once, few, many or a class for expanded clones.

>TRBV27|TRBD2|NA|TRBJ2-2
CASSLSPGLAGGLEMNTGELFF
TGTGCCAGCAGTTTATCCCCCGGACTAGCGGGAGGGCTTGAAATGAACACCGGGGAGCTGTTTTTT
>TRBV15|TRBD1|NA|TRBJ1-3
CATSRGTGGNTIYF
TGTGCCACCAGCAGGGGGACAGGGGGAAACACCATATATTTT
>TRBV12-2|NA|NA|TRBJ2-5
CASRLEESGGARWETQYF
TGTGCAAGTCGCTTAGAGGAGAGCGGGGGGGCTCGGTGGGAGACCCAGTACTTC
>TRBV9|TRBD1|once|TRBJ1-4
CASSRGQSNEKLFF
TGTGCCAGCAGCAGGGGGCAATCTAATGAAAAACTGTTTTTT
>TRBV30|NA|NA|TRBJ1-6
CAWSSTGIYNSPLHF
TGTGCCTGGAGTTCAACAGGGATCTATAATTCACCCCTCCACTTT
>TRBV7-9|NA|NA|TRBJ1-6
CASSLSQGLSPLHF
TGTGCCAGCAGCCTCTCCCAGGGTCTCTCACCCCTCCACTTT
>TRBV7-2|NA|NA|TRBJ1-2
CASSLNQGHYGYTF
TGTGCCAGCAGCTTAAACCAGGGGCACTATGGCTACACCTTC
>TRBV2|NA|NA|TRBJ1-4
CASSGGATNEKLFF
TGTGCTAGCTCCGGGGGGGCAACTAATGAAAAACTGTTTTTT
>TRBV7-9|NA|NA|TRBJ1-1
CASSPPGVENTEAFF
TGTGCCAGCAGCCCACCCGGGGTAGAAAACACTGAAGCTTTCTTT
>TRBV7-6|TRBD2|NA|TRBJ2-2
CASSFRLAGNTGTGELFF
TGTGCCAGCAGCTTCAGGCTAGCGGGGAATACGGGAACCGGGGAGCTGTTTTTT
>TRBV6-6|NA|NA|TRBJ1-1
CASSRIVSTEAFF
TGTGCCAGCAGTCGTATAGTGAGCACTGAAGCTTTCTTT
>TRBV29-1|TRBD1|once|TRBJ1-1
CSVGQGVAEAFF
TGCAGCGTTGGACAGGGGGTGGCTGAAGCTTTCTTT
>TRBV18|NA|NA|TRBJ2-1
CASSPGQNYNEQFF
TGTGCCAGCTCACCAGGACAGAACTACAATGAGCAGTTCTTC
>TRBV5-1|NA|NA|TRBJ1-2
CASSLRQGGYGYTF
TGCGCCAGCAGCTTGCGGCAGGGAGGGTATGGCTACACCTTC
>TRBV11-2|TRBD1|NA|TRBJ2-1
CASQGAYSYNEQFF
TGTGCCAGCCAGGGGGCATACTCCTACAATGAGCAGTTCTTC
>TRBV5-5|TRBD2|NA|TRBJ2-3
CASSLDVGGGGTDTQYF
TGTGCCAGCAGCTTGGACGTCGGCGGCGGGGGAACAGATACGCAGTATTTT
>TRBV18|TRBD2|NA|TRBJ2-3
CAATGTIDTDTQYF
TGTGCTGCGACCGGGACTATCGACACAGATACGCAGTATTTT
>TRBV10-3|TRBD2|NA|TRBJ2-1
CAISEGFRTSGRNEQFF
TGTGCCATCAGTGAGGGTTTTAGGACTAGCGGGAGGAATGAGCAGTTCTTC
>TRBV29-1|NA|NA|TRBJ1-2
CSSYDRNYGYTF
TGCAGCTCTTATGACAGGAACTATGGCTACACCTTC
>TRBV18|NA|NA|TRBJ2-5
CASSLGETQYF
TGTGCCAGCTCACTCGGAGAGACCCAGTACTTC
>TRBV7-2|NA|NA|TRBJ1-5
CASSPWTADQPQHF
TGTGCCAGCAGCCCCTGGACAGCAGATCAGCCCCAGCATTTT
>TRBV4-3|NA|NA|TRBJ1-2
CASSQDRGVYGYTF
TGCGCCAGCAGCCAAGATCGGGGAGTCTATGGCTACACCTTC
>TRBV2|TRBD2|NA|TRBJ2-5
CASSSTSGEETQYF
TGTGCCAGCAGTTCCACTAGCGGGGAAGAGACCCAGTACTTC
>TRBV7-2|NA|NA|TRBJ1-1
CASSSSQNTEAFF
TGTGCCAGCAGCTCCTCACAGAACACTGAAGCTTTCTTT
>TRBV4-3|TRBD2|NA|TRBJ2-5
CASSQRGGRTSGSSNQETQYF
TGCGCCAGCAGCCAACGCGGAGGGAGGACTAGCGGGAGTAGTAATCAAGAGACCCAGTACTTC
>TRBV5-4|NA|NA|TRBJ1-3
CASSPGTRNTIYF
TGTGCCAGCAGCCCTGGGACTCGAAACACCATATATTTT
>TRBV4-2|NA|NA|TRBJ1-1
CASSQPRGTKDTEAFF
TGTGCCAGCAGCCAACCCAGGGGTACAAAAGACACTGAAGCTTTCTTT
>TRBV5-1|NA|NA|TRBJ1-1
CASSLGQSGEAFF
TGCGCCAGCAGCTTGGGGCAGTCGGGTGAAGCTTTCTTT
>TRBV7-9|NA|NA|TRBJ2-3
CASSLPNSGDTQYF
TGTGCCAGCAGCTTACCTAATTCCGGAGATACGCAGTATTTT
>TRBV5-5|NA|few|TRBJ1-2
CASSLWTGGYTF
TGTGCCAGCAGCTTATGGACGGGGGGCTACACCTTC
>TRBV18|NA|once|TRBJ1-5
CASSQAGASGSNQPQHF
TGTGCCAGCTCCCAGGCGGGGGCCTCAGGGAGCAATCAGCCCCAGCATTTT
>TRBV7-3|NA|few|TRBJ2-2
CASSERGGSIGELFF
TGTGCCAGCAGCGAACGCGGGGGCAGTATCGGGGAGCTGTTTTTT
>TRBV6-2/TRBV6-3|TRBD1|NA|TRBJ2-1
CASSPPFGTGYNEQFF
TGTGCCAGCAGCCCCCCGTTCGGGACAGGGTACAATGAGCAGTTCTTC
>TRBV5-1|NA|NA|TRBJ2-1
CASTPGQIPNEQFF
TGCGCCAGCACCCCCGGACAGATTCCTAATGAGCAGTTCTTC
>TRBV19|NA|NA|TRBJ2-2
CASWRAPGTGELFF
TGTGCCAGTTGGAGGGCTCCGGGCACCGGGGAGCTGTTTTTT
>TRBV6-5|TRBD2|few|TRBJ2-2
CASSYLAGGNGELFF
TGTGCCAGCAGTTATCTAGCGGGAGGGAACGGGGAGCTGTTTTTT
>TRBV10-3|NA|NA|TRBJ2-3
CAISERPGEDTQYF
TGTGCCATCAGTGAGCGGCCCGGAGAAGATACGCAGTATTTT
>TRBV19|NA|NA|TRBJ2-3
CASSIGRGGTGVRTDTQYF
TGTGCCAGTAGTATAGGCCGGGGGGGAACAGGGGTTCGCACAGATACGCAGTATTTT
>TRBV30|TRBD1|NA|TRBJ1-3
CAYSPTGGFGNTIYF
TGTGCCTACAGTCCGACAGGGGGCTTTGGAAACACCATATATTTT
>TRBV9|TRBD1|NA|TRBJ1-4
CASSAGGQGQKLFF
TGTGCCAGCAGCGCGGGGGGACAGGGCCAAAAACTGTTTTTT